A single sample gave rise to the 4 T cell receptor beta chains below, sequenced in a study of shared clonotypes between healthy human individuals. The method was immunoSEQ multiplex PCR; TCRdb's version includes in-frame clones alone and lacks a portion of them. The sample carries approximately 440,000 clones, roughly three quarters recorded once. Sequencing input: PBMCs. The receptors shown here come from a woman in her forties in good health. Some clones in this sample may be carry-over from other donors' samples.

The chain combines TRBV5-1 with TRBJ2-1, with 8 bases fitting TRBD2. Per germline, CDR1 SGHRS and CDR2 YFSETQ. V shed 1 base, J shed 5 bases, and the junction held 11 bases outside the gene matches. The CDR3 extends over 17 amino acids. The CDR3 DNA sequence: TGCGCCAGCAGCTTGAGGGTTAGCGGGAACCCCAACAATGAGCAGTTCTTC. The encoded protein is CASSLRVSGNPNNEQFF.

On this clone: A much larger clone differs by one base, so this may be a read error. This specimen includes other DNA sequences encoding the same CDR3. The chain has TRBV7-9 and TRBJ2-1; D is unclear. V was pared by 5 bases and J by 8 bases, with 7 bases between. CDR1 is SEHNR, CDR2 FQNEAQ, per germline (reference sequence). The CDR3 contains 11 residues. CDR3 amino acids: CASSLVDEQFF. The CDR3 DNA reads TGTGCCAGCAGCCTAGTCGATGAGCAGTTCTTC.

With regard to this clone: It differs at one base from a far larger clone, so likely a read error. V gene TRBV6-1 combines with J gene TRBJ1-1; no reliable D call. Germline V gene lookup returns CDR1 MNHNS and CDR2 SASEGT. The CDR3 is made up of 16 amino acids. Trimming took off 4 bases at V and 0 bases at J, with 15 bases between the two ends. CDR3 region: CASSVRSSRMNTEAFF. DNA for the CDR3: TGTGCCAGCAGTGTAAGGAGCAGCCGGATGAACACTGAAGCTTTCTTT.

About this clone: Other DNA sequences from this sample encode an identical CDR3 as well. This chain connects TRBV28 to TRBJ2-1; a weak D match, TRBD2 (5 bases). V lost 4 bases, J lost 3 bases, and 10 bases lay in between. The CDR3 has 14 amino acids. Germline V lookup: CDR1 MDHEN, CDR2 SYDVKM. The CDR3 loop is CASSSPGVYNEQFF. The CDR3 DNA reads TGTGCCAGCAGTTCCCCCGGGGTCTACAATGAGCAGTTCTTC.